The 26 T cell receptor beta chains presented below share a single source sample, sequenced in a study of cytomegalovirus exposure and HLA in healthy donors. Vbeta (60) and Jbeta (13) primers were used in the PCR. Produced via immunoSEQ multiplex PCR; TCRdb's table is partial and in-frame only. The sample records some 90,000 clones, 82% being singletons. Sequenced sample: PBMCs. The receptor set was obtained from a man aged 50 to 60 in good health and CMV-seronegative.

The CDR3 nucleotides read TGTGCCAGCAGTGACAGGGGGCGCACCTACAATGAGCAGTTCTTC. Translation gives CASSDRGRTYNEQFF. The chain employs TRBV6-1 and TRBJ2-1; 8 positions agree with TRBD1. Trimming removed 3 bases from V and 2 bases from J; junction bases left unmatched: 3. The CDR3 covers 15 residues. The V gene's germline CDR1 is MNHNS and CDR2 SASEGT.

The CDR3 DNA reads as TGTGCCAGCAGTTCATGGGCAGGGGGCGAGCAGTACTTC. Its translation is CASSSWAGGEQYF. This rearrangement joins TRBV28 to TRBJ2-7, with 7 bases aligning to TRBD1. The germline gives CDR1 MDHEN, CDR2 SYDVKM. There are 13 residues in the CDR3. V dropped 4 bases and J dropped 6; count of bases not matched to a gene: 6.

The gene calls are TRBV4-2 and TRBJ2-5; possibly TRBD2 for D (5 bases). There are 14 residues in the CDR3. Germline-derived CDR1 and CDR2 are LGHNA and YNFKEQ. The V gene lost 0 bases and the J gene lost 11 bases, with 16 bases spanning the gap. The CDR3, as DNA: TGTGCCAGCAGCCAAGATCTTAGCGCTACGAGGCAGTACTTC. Its protein product is CASSQDLSATRQYF.

V usage is TRBV2 and J usage is TRBJ2-1; TRBD2 is a possible D gene (6 bases). V lost 10 bases to trimming and J lost 4 bases, with 14 bases between them. The CDR3 has 13 residues. The germline gives CDR1 SNHLY, CDR2 FYNNEI. CDR3 loop: CANGRDSYNEQFF. The CDR3, as DNA: TGTGCCAATGGGCGGGACTCTTACAATGAGCAGTTCTTC.

The chain has TRBV2 and TRBJ2-3, with 9 bases that match TRBD2. Germline-derived CDR1 and CDR2 are SNHLY and FYNNEI. J was trimmed by 5 bases and V by 6 bases; bases with no gene match: 9. This CDR3 comprises 15 residues. CDR3 nucleotide sequence: TGTGCCAGCAGCGGGATAGCGGGAGCGGGAGATACGCAGTATTTT. As protein: CASSGIAGAGDTQYF.

V usage is TRBV28 and J usage is TRBJ1-4; no firm D call. Per germline, CDR1 MDHEN and CDR2 SYDVKM. The CDR3 covers 16 residues. Trimming took off 5 bases at V and 8 bases at J, with 21 bases between the two ends. CDR3 protein: CASSPNFSGLREKLFF. The CDR3 DNA reads TGTGCCAGCAGTCCCAATTTCAGTGGGCTACGGGAAAAACTGTTTTTT.

This chain's CDR3 is CASPKVRSSYEQYF. Here the CDR3 DNA reads TGTGCCAGCCCTAAGGTAAGGAGCTCCTACGAGCAGTACTTC. The rearrangement uses TRBV28 and TRBJ2-7; D gene unclear. Germline CDR1 is MDHEN and CDR2 is SYDVKM. This CDR3 comprises 14 residues. V dropped 8 bases and J dropped 0 bases, with 14 bases sitting between them.

The genes are TRBV28 and TRBJ2-1; 16 positions match TRBD2. The V segment lost 5 bases and the J segment 12 bases; nucleotides outside the gene matches: 13. CDR1 MDHEN and CDR2 SYDVKM come from the germline V gene. This CDR3 has 17 amino acids. The CDR3 loop is CASSRGLAGGPGEWQFF. CDR3 DNA: TGTGCCAGCAGTCGGGGACTAGCGGGAGGGCCTGGAGAGTGGCAGTTCTTC.

The J gene is TRBJ2-1, the V gene TRBV9, with TRBD2 matching over 13 bases. The CDR3 runs 16 residues. Germline assignment: CDR1 SGDLS and CDR2 YYNGEE. With V trimmed by 4 bases and J by 10 bases, 11 bases remained unmatched. CDR3 DNA: TGTGCCAGCAGCATTACAGGACTAGCGGGAGTGGACGAGCAGTTCTTC. This gives the protein CASSITGLAGVDEQFF.

The chain is built from TRBV10-3 and TRBJ1-5; TRBD1 matches 7 bases. The germline gives CDR1 ENHRY, CDR2 SYGVKD. Unmatched junction bases numbered 6, after V lost 6 bases and J lost 1 base. This CDR3 has 15 residues. The CDR3 sequence: CAISPNRGSNQPQHF. The CDR3 region has the DNA TGTGCCATCAGCCCGAACAGGGGAAGCAATCAGCCCCAGCATTTT.

The chain carries TRBV15 and TRBJ2-2; D not certain. The CDR3 loop spans 17 amino acids. Deletions cut 1 base from V and 0 bases from J, with 12 bases between. Germline V gene lookup returns CDR1 LNHNV and CDR2 YYDKDF (reference sequence). CDR3 sequence reads: CATSRGRSNPNTGELFF. Here the CDR3 DNA reads TGTGCCACCAGCAGAGGAAGAAGCAACCCGAACACCGGGGAGCTGTTTTTT. The whole variable domain, remainder taken from reference TRBV15 and TRBJ2-2, is DAMVIQNPRYQVTQFGKPVTLSCSQTLNHNVMYWYQQKSSQAPKLLFHYYDKDFNNEADTPDNFQSRRPNTSFCFLDIRSPGLGDTAMYLCATSRGRSNPNTGELFFGEGSRLTVL.

The chain uses TRBV6-1 and TRBJ1-2; D unclear. V lost 9 bases and J 1 base, leaving 6 bases between the germline ends. CDR3 size: 11 residues. Germline loops: CDR1 MNHNS, CDR2 SASEGT. The CDR3 is CASEFNYGYTF. The CDR3 DNA sequence: TGTGCCAGTGAGTTTAACTATGGCTACACCTTC.

The chain uses TRBV2 and TRBJ1-1, with D uncertain. The CDR3 runs to 13 residues. CDR1 is SNHLY and CDR2 is FYNNEI in the germline V gene. Trimming took 4 bases from V and 7 from J, leaving 13 bases between them. The CDR3 DNA reads as TGTGCCAGCAGTGCAATCATGGGAGGTGAAGCTTTCTTT. This translates into CASSAIMGGEAFF.

Turning to this clone: Germline and junction disagree at one end, which may indicate a read error. The V and J genes are TRBV7-3 and TRBJ1-2, with D unresolved. Germline values: CDR1 SGHTA, CDR2 FQGTGA. The CDR3 runs 12 residues. CDR3 loop: CASSPQEGPPSF. As DNA, the CDR3 is TGTGCCAGCAGCCCTCAAGAGGGTCCCCCCTCCTTC. The complete variable domain, with remaining parts taken from reference TRBV7-3 and TRBJ1-2, reads GAGVSQTPSNKVTEKGKYVELRCDPISGHTALYWYRQSLGQGPEFLIYFQGTGAADDSGLPNDRFFAVRPEGSVSTLKIQRTERGDSAVYLCASSPQEGPPSFGSGTRLTVV.

This clone has just a few counts. The chain has TRBV13 and TRBJ2-5; 7 bases line up with TRBD1. CDR1 and CDR2 (germline): PRHDT, FYEKMQ (reference sequence). This CDR3 region has 12 residues. After removal of 5 bases from V and 5 bases from J, the junction contained 2 bases not matched to a gene. The CDR3 region has the DNA TGTGCCAGCAGCCGGGACAGCGAGACCCAGTACTTC. Its translation: CASSRDSETQYF.

V gene TRBV27 combines with J gene TRBJ2-1, with D tentatively TRBD2 (5 bases). Per the germline V gene, CDR1 is MNHEY and CDR2 is SMNVEV (reference sequence). Trimming stripped 2 bases from V and 4 bases from J, with 12 bases between. CDR3 length: 15 amino acids. In DNA, the CDR3 is TGTGCCAGCAGTTTAGACGGGATTACTTACAATGAGCAGTTCTTC. Translation: CASSLDGITYNEQFF.

J is TRBJ2-6 and V is TRBV28, with a tentative D call TRBD2 (6 bases). The CDR3 loop spans 19 amino acids. V lost 6 bases and J 0 bases, leaving 21 bases between the germline ends. Germline V gene data show CDR1 as MDHEN and CDR2 as SYDVKM. The CDR3 protein is CASSPRDFSTYSGANVLTF. For the CDR3, the DNA is TGTGCCAGCAGCCCCCGGGACTTCTCTACTTACTCTGGGGCCAACGTCCTGACTTTC.

The chain links TRBV7-9 to TRBJ2-5, with D possibly TRBD2 on 6 matching bases. The CDR3 sequence is 16 residues long. The germline gives CDR1 SEHNR, CDR2 FQNEAQ (reference sequence). V lost 2 bases and J 2 bases, leaving 15 bases between the germline ends. This CDR3 reads CASSLRVLRGQETQYF. DNA of the CDR3: TGTGCCAGCAGCTTAAGGGTCCTGCGGGGACAAGAGACCCAGTACTTC.

This clone was counted once. The V call is TRBV6-5, the J call TRBJ1-5; weak D call: TRBD1 (5 bases). Looked up from germline, CDR1 is MNHEY and CDR2 is SVGAGI. The CDR3 sequence is 13 residues long. V shed 8 bases and J shed 3 bases, with 11 bases lying between them. CDR3 nucleotide sequence: TGTGCCAGCGGCGACAGCTACAATCAGCCCCAGCATTTT. Translation gives CASGDSYNQPQHF.

The rearrangement links TRBV7-6 to TRBJ2-7; D is unresolved. With 1 base removed from V and 6 bases from J, the gap between germline ends came to 7 bases. CDR1 and CDR2 from the germline V gene are SGHVS and FNYEAQ. This CDR3 comprises 12 residues. In nucleotides, the CDR3 is TGTGCCAGCAGCTTAGAAAGCCGCGAGCAGTACTTC. Residues: CASSLESREQYF.

V and J are TRBV7-3 and TRBJ2-1; 8 bases are shared with TRBD2. Looked up from germline, CDR1 is SGHTA and CDR2 is FQGTGA. V dropped 5 bases and J dropped 3; count of bases not matched to a gene: 3. The length of the CDR3 is 14 residues. The CDR3 sequence: CASSGLADYNEQFF. CDR3 nucleotide sequence: TGTGCCAGCAGCGGACTAGCAGACTACAATGAGCAGTTCTTC.

This sequence joins TRBV19 and TRBJ2-3; D unresolved. V lost 1 base to trimming and J lost 5 bases, with 7 bases between them. Germline V gives CDR1 LNHDA, CDR2 SQIVND (reference sequence). The CDR3 has 13 residues. The DNA for the CDR3 is TGTGCCAGTAGTATAGGGGCAGAAGATACGCAGTATTTT. Its translation: CASSIGAEDTQYF.

V is TRBV28 and J is TRBJ2-3; no definite D call. Trimming pared 2 bases from V and 1 base from J, leaving 10 bases between. The CDR3 is made up of 15 amino acids. Germline CDR1 MDHEN, CDR2 SYDVKM. The CDR3 here is CASSLTGYGTDTQYF. The CDR3 nucleotides read TGTGCCAGCAGTTTAACCGGGTATGGCACAGATACGCAGTATTTT.

This chain uses TRBV28 with TRBJ2-7; TRBD2 agrees at 15 bases. The germline V gene has CDR1 MDHEN and CDR2 SYDVKM. The CDR3 covers 13 residues. Trimming cost V 8 bases and J 5 bases; bases outside gene matches: 1. CDR3 protein: CASRTSGRDEQYF. CDR3 nucleotide sequence: TGTGCCAGCCGGACTAGCGGGAGGGACGAGCAGTACTTC.

V usage is TRBV7-2 and J usage is TRBJ1-2, with D perhaps TRBD1 (6 bases). The germline gives CDR1 SGHTA, CDR2 FQGNSA. The CDR3 extends over 14 amino acids. Trimming pared 1 base from V and 3 bases from J, leaving 9 bases between. CDR3 bases: TGTGCCAGCAGCTTAGAGAGGGGGTACTATGGCTACACCTTC. Residues: CASSLERGYYGYTF.

The V gene is TRBV28, the J gene TRBJ1-2, with 10 bases lining up with TRBD1. Trimming removed 5 bases from V and 3 bases from J; junction bases left unmatched: 12. Germline-derived CDR1 and CDR2 are MDHEN and SYDVKM. The CDR3 extends over 17 amino acids. CDR3 sequence reads: CASSPGTGASGDYGYTF. The DNA for the CDR3 is TGTGCCAGCAGTCCCGGGACAGGGGCCAGCGGGGACTATGGCTACACCTTC.